This T cell receptor (beta chain) was captured by sequencing in a study of blood T cells in healthy people across ages. General study findings and limits: Age brought a roughly linear fall in TCR beta diversity measured per million T cells.

A second about 6 to 11 cycle PCR used barcoded and J-beta primers. TCRdb re-called the 5' RACE reads through MiXCR, storing one row per CDR3 protein. Here the sample spans about 1,000,000 distinct CDR3 sequences, under 45% being singletons. On this clonotype itself: Its antigen is unidentified.

Donor samples were obtained from healthy Caucasian individuals from Russia, aged about 6 to 100. From germline, CDR1 is KGHSH and CDR2 LQKENI. There are 15 residues in the CDR3. V was shortened by 4 bases and J by 1 base, with 13 bases between the two germline ends. Sequenced material: blood. This TCR was sampled from a woman aged 60-75 years in good health. The rearrangement uses TRBV18 and TRBJ1-1; D is undetermined. CDR3 in amino acids: CASSLTGLQNTEAFF. CDR3 DNA sequence: TGTGCCAGCTCACTAACCGGACTCCAGAACACTGAAGCTTTCTTT.